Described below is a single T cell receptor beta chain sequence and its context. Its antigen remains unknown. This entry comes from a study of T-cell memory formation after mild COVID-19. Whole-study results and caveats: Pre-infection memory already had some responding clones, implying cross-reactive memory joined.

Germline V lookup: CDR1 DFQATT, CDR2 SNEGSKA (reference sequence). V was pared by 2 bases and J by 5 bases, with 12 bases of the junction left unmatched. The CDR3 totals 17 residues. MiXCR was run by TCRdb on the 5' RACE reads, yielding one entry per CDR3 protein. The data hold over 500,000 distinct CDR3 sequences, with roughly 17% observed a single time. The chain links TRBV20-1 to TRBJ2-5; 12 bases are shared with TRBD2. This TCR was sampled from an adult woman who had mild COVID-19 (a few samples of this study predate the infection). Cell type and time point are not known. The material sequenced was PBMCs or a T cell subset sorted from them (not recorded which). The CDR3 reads CSARSGLAGLQGETQYF. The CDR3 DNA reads TGCAGTGCTAGATCGGGACTAGCGGGCTTACAGGGCGAGACCCAGTACTTC.